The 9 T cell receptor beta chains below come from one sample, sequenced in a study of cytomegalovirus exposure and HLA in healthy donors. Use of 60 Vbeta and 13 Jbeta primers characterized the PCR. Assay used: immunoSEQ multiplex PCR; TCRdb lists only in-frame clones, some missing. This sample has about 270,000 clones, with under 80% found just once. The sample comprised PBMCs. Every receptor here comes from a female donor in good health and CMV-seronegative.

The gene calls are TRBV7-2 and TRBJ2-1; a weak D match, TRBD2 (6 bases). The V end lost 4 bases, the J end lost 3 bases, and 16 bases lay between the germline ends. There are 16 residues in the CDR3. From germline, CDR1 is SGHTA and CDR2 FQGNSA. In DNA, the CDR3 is TGTGCCAGCAGCTCTAAGTCTGGGAGGAACTACAATGAGCAGTTCTTC. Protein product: CASSSKSGRNYNEQFF.

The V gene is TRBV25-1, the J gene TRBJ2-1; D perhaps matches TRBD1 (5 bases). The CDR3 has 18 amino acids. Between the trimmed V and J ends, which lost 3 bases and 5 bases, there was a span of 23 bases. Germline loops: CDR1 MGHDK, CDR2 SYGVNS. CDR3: CASSETFGQGVLDNEQFF. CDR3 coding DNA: TGTGCCAGCAGTGAGACCTTCGGTCAGGGTGTGTTGGACAATGAGCAGTTCTTC.

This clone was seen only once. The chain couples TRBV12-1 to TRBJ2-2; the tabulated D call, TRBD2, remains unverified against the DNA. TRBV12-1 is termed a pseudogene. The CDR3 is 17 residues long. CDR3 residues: CASSFGGLAGEAGELFF. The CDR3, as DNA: TGTGCCAGCAGCTTTGGCGGACTAGCGGGAGAGGCCGGGGAGCTGTTTTTT.

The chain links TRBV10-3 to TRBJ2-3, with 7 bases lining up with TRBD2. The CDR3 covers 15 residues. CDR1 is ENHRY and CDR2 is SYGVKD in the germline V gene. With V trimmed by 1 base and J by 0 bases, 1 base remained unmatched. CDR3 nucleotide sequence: TGTGCCATCAGTGAGTGGGGAGGGAGCACAGATACGCAGTATTTT. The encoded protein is CAISEWGGSTDTQYF.

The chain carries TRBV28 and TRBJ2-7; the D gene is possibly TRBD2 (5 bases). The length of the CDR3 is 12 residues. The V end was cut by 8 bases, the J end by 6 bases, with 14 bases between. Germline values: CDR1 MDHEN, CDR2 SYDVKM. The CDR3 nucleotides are TGTGCCAGCGAACTGGGTGGGAGCGAGCAGTACTTC. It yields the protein CASELGGSEQYF.

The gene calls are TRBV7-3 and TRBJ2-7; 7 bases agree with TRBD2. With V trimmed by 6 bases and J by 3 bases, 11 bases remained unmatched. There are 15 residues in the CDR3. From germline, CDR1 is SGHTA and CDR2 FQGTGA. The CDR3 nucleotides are TGTGCCAGCAGGTTCCTGCTAGCGGCCGACTACGAGCAGTACTTC. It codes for CASRFLLAADYEQYF.

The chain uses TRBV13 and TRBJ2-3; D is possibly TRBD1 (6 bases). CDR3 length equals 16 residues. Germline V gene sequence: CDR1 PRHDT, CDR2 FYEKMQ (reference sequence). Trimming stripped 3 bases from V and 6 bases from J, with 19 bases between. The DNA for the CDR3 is TGTGCCAGCAGCTTCACAGGGCGCGTTGGAATTGATACGCAGTATTTT. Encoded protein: CASSFTGRVGIDTQYF.

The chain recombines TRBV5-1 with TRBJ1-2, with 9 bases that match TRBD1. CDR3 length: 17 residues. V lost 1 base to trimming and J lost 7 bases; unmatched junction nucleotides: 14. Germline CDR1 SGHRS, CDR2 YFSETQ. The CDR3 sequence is CASSLLTGQGWSGGYTF. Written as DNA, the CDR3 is TGCGCCAGCAGCTTGTTGACGGGACAGGGATGGAGCGGTGGCTACACCTTC.

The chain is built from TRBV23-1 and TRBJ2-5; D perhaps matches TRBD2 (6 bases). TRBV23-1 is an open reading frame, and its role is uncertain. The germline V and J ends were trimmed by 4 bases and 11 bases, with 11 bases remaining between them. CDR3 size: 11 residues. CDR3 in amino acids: CASSPPREQYF. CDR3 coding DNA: TGCGCCAGCAGTCCCCCCCGGGAGCAGTACTTC.